Here is one TCR beta chain with its context. The CDR3 has 15 amino acids. The V segment lost 4 bases and the J segment 9 bases; nucleotides outside the gene matches: 15. CDR1 and CDR2 from the germline V gene are SGHKS and YYEKEE (reference sequence). These data are taken from a study of blood T cell repertoires in COVID-19. Study-level information: The United States, Italy and Spain were the sources of the acute and convalescent COVID-19 samples. T cells, B-cell-depleted T cells, or PBMCs provided the cDNA or gDNA that served as material.

Per the authors' pipeline: Amplifying reference gene primers gave estimates of nucleated cell counts. TCRdb's copy holds only in-frame clones and misses some; the assay was immunoSEQ multiplex PCR. For V, J and clone size, that table is used; D and trimming come from the DNA. The data show 55,000 to 70,000 clones, 82% seen once. Sequencing was done on a sample of peripheral blood. The receptor was isolated from a woman aged 60-75 years with acute or convalescent COVID-19. The genes are TRBV5-5 and TRBJ2-7; 8 bases match TRBD1. The CDR3 here is CASSAIRGQGTRQYF. The CDR3 bases are TGTGCCAGCAGCGCTATTCGCGGACAGGGAACGCGGCAGTACTTC. Full variable domain (outside the CDR3, taken from reference TRBV5-5 and TRBJ2-7): DAGVTQSPTHLIKTRGQQVTLRCSPISGHKSVSWYQQVLGQGPQFIFQYYEKEERGRGNFPDRFSARQFPNYSSELNVNALLLGDSALYLCASSAIRGQGTRQYFGPGTRLTVT.